The subject of this entry is one T cell receptor (beta chain). The antigen remains undetermined. From the 5' RACE reads, TCRdb called clonotypes with MiXCR, one entry per CDR3 protein. Of about 470,000 distinct CDR3 sequences in the sample, roughly 23% were seen once. This sample was included in a study of T-cell memory formation after mild COVID-19. Study-wide context: TCR clusters showed largely donor specificity.

Overall study results and limits: There was a balanced CD4/CD8 profile in clones contracting day 15 to 85, and later expanders leaned CD4+. Second-wave clones peaking on day 37 lacked confirmed SARS-CoV-2 specificity.

The clonotype was recovered from an adult woman who had mild COVID-19 (a few samples of this study predate the infection). Cell type and time point are not known. Sequencing used PBMCs or a T cell subset sorted from them (not recorded which).

CDR3 protein: CASSAGLQEEQYF. Written as DNA, the CDR3 is TGTGCCAGCAGCGCGGGACTCCAAGAGGAGCAGTACTTC. This rearrangement joins TRBV9 to TRBJ2-7; weak D call: TRBD2 (6 bases). Germline V gives CDR1 SGDLS, CDR2 YYNGEE. This CDR3 contains 13 residues. Trimming cost V 3 bases and J 7 bases, with 14 bases left between them.